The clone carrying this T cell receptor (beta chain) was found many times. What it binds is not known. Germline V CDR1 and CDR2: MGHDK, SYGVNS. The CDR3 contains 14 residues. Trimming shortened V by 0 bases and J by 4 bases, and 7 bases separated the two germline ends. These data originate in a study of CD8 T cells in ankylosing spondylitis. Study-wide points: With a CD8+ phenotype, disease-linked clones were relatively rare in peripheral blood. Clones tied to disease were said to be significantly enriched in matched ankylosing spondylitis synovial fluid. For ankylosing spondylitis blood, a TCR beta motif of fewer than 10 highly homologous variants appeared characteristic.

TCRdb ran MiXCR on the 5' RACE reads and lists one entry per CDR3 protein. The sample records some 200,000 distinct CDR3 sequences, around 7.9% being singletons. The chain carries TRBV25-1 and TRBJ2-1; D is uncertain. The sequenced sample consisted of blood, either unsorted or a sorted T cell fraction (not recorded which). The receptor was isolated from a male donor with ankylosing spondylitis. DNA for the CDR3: TGTGCCAGCAGTGAATACAGGCTGTACAATGAGCAGTTCTTC. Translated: CASSEYRLYNEQFF.